The source of this TCR beta chain is a study of T cell responses to AZD1222 COVID-19 vaccine. Trimming took 5 bases from V and 3 from J, leaving 11 bases between them. CDR1 and CDR2 (germline): MDHEN, SYDVKM. The CDR3 contains 14 residues. Sequencing was performed with immunoSEQ multiplex PCR; in TCRdb, only in-frame clones are kept and a portion is missing. The table has some 63,000 clones, 80% to 90% seen once. This TCR was recovered from an adult in good health. The input for sequencing was peripheral blood, taken on day 0 of AZD1222 vaccination. This chain uses TRBV28 with TRBJ1-3; TRBD1 might be the D (6 bases). The DNA of the CDR3 is TGTGCCAGCAGTCAAGGGGGAGGTGGAAACACCATATATTTT. Translated: CASSQGGGGNTIYF.